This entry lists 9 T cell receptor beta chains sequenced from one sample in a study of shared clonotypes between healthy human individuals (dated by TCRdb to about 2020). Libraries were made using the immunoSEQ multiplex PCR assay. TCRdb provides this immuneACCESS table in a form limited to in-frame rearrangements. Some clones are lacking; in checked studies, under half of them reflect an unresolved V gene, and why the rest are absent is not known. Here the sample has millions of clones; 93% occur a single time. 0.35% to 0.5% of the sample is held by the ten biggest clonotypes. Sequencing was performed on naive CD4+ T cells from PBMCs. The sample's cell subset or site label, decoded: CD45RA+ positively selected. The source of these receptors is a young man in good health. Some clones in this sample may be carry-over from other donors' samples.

In DNA, the CDR3 is TGTGCCAGCAGACCCCTTAACGGGGTCGGCGGCTACACCTTC. It translates to CASRPLNGVGGYTF. The chain employs TRBV28 and TRBJ1-2; D call uncertain. The V end lost 6 bases, the J end lost 8 bases, and 19 bases lay between the germline ends. Germline CDR1 and CDR2: MDHEN and SYDVKM. The CDR3 runs to 14 residues.

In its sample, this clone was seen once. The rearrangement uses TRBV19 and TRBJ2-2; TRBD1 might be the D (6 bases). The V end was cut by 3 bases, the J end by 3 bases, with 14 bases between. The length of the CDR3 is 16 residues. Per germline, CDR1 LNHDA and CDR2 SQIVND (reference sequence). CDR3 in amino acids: CASSILQGSHTGELFF. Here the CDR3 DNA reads TGTGCCAGTAGTATCCTACAGGGTTCGCACACCGGGGAGCTGTTTTTT.

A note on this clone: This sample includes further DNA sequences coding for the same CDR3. The CDR3 DNA reads TGCAGTGCTAGAGATCGGGAGACCCAGTACTTC. Translation: CSARDRETQYF. V gene TRBV20-1 combines with J gene TRBJ2-5; D remains unclear. V was shortened by 0 bases and J by 5 bases, with 4 bases between the two germline ends. Germline assignment: CDR1 DFQATT and CDR2 SNEGSKA (reference sequence). CDR3 length: 11 residues.

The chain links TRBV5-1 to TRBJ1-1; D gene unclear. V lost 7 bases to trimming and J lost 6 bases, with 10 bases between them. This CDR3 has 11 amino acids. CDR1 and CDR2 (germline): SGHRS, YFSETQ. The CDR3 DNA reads TGCGCCAGCCACGGATGGGCTGAAGCTTTCTTT. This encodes CASHGWAEAFF.

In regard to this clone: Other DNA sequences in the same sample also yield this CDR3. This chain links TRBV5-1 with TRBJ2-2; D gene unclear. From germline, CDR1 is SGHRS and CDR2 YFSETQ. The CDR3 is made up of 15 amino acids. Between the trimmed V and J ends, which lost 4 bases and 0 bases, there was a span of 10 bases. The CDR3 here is CASSLGPTNTGELFF. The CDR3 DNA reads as TGCGCCAGCAGCCTCGGGCCCACGAACACCGGGGAGCTGTTTTTT.

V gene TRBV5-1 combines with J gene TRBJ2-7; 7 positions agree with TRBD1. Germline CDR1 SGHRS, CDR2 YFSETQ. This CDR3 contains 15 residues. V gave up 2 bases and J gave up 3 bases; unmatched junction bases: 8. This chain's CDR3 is CASSFDGTEYYEQYF. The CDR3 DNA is TGCGCCAGCAGCTTCGACGGGACAGAATACTACGAGCAGTACTTC.

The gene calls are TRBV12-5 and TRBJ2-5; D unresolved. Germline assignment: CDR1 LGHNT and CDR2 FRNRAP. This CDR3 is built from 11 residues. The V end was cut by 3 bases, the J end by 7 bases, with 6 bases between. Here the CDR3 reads CASGFGRTQYF. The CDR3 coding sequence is TGTGCTAGTGGTTTCGGAAGGACCCAGTACTTC.

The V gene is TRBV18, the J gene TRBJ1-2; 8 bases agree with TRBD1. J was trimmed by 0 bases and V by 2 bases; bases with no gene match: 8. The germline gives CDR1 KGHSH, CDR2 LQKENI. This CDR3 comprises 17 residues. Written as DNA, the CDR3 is TGTGCCAGCTCACCAAACATTTGGGGACAGGCTAACTATGGCTACACCTTC. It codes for CASSPNIWGQANYGYTF.

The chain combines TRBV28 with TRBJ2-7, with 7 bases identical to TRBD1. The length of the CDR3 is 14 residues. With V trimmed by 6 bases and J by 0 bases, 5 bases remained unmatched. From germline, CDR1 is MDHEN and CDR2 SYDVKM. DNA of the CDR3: TGTGCCAGCAGGCCATACAGGGGCTCCTACGAGCAGTACTTC. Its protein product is CASRPYRGSYEQYF. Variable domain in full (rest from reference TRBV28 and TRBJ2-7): DVKVTQSSRYLVKRTGEKVFLECVQDMDHENMFWYRQDPGLGLRLIYFSYDVKMKEKGDIPEGYSVSREKKERFSLILESASTNQTSMYLCASRPYRGSYEQYFGPGTRLTVT.